This T cell receptor (beta chain) was recorded in a study of T cell responses to AZD1222 COVID-19 vaccine. Broader study findings: Unmutated regions of variants are reportedly targeted by nearly half of spike-specific TCRs. Females made up more of the donors, who were largely white British, and clonal diversity may have come out too low.

The V end lost 5 bases, the J end lost 5 bases, and 5 bases lay between the germline ends. The CDR3 sequence is 11 residues long. In the case of this clone: Its antigen is currently unknown.

The table came from immunoSEQ multiplex PCR; TCRdb's copy has only in-frame clones and leaves some out. The sample has around 120,000 clones, approximately 85% seen once. The clonotype originates from an adult in good health. The chain joins TRBV12-3 or TRBV12-4 to TRBJ2-3; no firm D call. The sequences come from peripheral blood, collected on day 0 of AZD1222 vaccination. The CDR3, as DNA: TGTGCCAGCAGTATCGAAGATACGCAGTATTTT. Translating it yields CASSIEDTQYF.